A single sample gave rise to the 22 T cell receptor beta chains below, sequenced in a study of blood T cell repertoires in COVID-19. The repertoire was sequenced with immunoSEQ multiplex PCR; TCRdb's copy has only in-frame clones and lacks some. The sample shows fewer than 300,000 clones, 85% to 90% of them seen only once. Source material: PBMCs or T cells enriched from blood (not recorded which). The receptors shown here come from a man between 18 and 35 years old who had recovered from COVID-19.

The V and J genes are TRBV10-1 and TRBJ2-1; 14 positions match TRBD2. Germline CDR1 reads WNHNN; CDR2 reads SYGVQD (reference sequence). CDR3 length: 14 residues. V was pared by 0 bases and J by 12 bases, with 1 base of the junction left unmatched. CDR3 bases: TGCGCCAGCAGTGAGTCCGGGACTAGCGGGAGGCAGTTCTTC. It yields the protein CASSESGTSGRQFF.

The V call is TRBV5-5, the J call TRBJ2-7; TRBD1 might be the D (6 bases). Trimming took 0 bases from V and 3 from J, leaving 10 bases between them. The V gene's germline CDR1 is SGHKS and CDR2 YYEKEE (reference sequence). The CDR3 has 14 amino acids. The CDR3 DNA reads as TGTGCCAGCAGCTTGGCCGACAGGCTCTACGAGCAGTACTTC. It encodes CASSLADRLYEQYF.

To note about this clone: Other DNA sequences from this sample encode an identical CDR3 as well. The CDR3 loop reads CASSFYSNQPQHF. CDR3 nucleotide sequence: TGTGCCAGCAGTTTTTATAGCAATCAGCCCCAGCATTTT. The V and J genes are TRBV28 and TRBJ1-5, with D unresolved. This CDR3 region has 13 residues. V was clipped by 3 bases and J by 0 bases, with 3 bases between them. The germline V gene has CDR1 MDHEN and CDR2 SYDVKM. The full variable domain, its missing parts supplied by reference TRBV28 and TRBJ1-5, is DVKVTQSSRYLVKRTGEKVFLECVQDMDHENMFWYRQDPGLGLRLIYFSYDVKMKEKGDIPEGYSVSREKKERFSLILESASTNQTSMYLCASSFYSNQPQHFGDGTRLSIL.

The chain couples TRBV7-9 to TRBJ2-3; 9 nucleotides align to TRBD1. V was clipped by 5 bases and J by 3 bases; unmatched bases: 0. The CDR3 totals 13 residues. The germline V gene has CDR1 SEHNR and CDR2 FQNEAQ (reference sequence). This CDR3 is CASSGTGTDTQYF. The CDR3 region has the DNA TGTGCCAGCAGCGGGACAGGGACAGATACGCAGTATTTT.

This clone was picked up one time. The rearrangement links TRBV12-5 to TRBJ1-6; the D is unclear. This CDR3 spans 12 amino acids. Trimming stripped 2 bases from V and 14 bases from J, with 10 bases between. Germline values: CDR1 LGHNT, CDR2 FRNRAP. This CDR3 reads CASGLPERTLHF. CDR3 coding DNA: TGTGCTAGTGGTTTGCCCGAGAGAACCCTCCACTTT.

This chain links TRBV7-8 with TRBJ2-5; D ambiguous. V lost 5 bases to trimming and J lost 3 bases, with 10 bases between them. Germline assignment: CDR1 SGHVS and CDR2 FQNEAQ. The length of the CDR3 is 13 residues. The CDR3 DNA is TGTGCCAGCAGCCTCTACAGTAAAGAGACCCAGTACTTC. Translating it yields CASSLYSKETQYF.

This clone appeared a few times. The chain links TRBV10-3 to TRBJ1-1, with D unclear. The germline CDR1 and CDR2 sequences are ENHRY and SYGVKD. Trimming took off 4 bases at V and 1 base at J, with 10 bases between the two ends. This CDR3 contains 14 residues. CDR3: CAISGSGGNTEAFF. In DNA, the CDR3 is TGTGCCATCAGTGGTTCTGGAGGGAACACTGAAGCTTTCTTT.

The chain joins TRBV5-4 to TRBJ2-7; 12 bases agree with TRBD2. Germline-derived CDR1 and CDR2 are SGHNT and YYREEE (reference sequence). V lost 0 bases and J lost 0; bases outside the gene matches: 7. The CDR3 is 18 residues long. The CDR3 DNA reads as TGTGCCAGCAGCTTGGATCCTAGCGGGAGGGCCATCTCCTACGAGCAGTACTTC. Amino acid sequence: CASSLDPSGRAISYEQYF.

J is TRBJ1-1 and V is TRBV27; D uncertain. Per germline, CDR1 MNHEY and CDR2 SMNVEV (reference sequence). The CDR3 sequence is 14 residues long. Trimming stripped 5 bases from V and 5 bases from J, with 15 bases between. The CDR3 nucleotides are TGTGCCAGCAGTAAATTAGGGCGAGGGACTGAAGCTTTCTTT. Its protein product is CASSKLGRGTEAFF.

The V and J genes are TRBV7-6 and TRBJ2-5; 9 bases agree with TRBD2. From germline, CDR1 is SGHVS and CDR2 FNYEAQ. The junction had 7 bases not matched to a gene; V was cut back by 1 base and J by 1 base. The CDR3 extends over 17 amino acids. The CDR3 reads CASSLEWRGGFQETQYF. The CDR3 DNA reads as TGTGCCAGCAGCTTAGAATGGCGGGGGGGGTTCCAAGAGACCCAGTACTTC.

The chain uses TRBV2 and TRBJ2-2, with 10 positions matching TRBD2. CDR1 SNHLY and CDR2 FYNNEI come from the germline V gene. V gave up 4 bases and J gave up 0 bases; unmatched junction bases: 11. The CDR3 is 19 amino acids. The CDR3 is CASSVGAGGPFANTGELFF. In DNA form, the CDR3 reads TGTGCCAGCAGTGTTGGAGCGGGGGGGCCGTTCGCGAACACCGGGGAGCTGTTTTTT.

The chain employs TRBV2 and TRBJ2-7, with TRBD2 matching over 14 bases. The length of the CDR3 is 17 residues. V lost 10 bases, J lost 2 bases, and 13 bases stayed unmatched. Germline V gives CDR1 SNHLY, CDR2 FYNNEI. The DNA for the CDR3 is TGTGCCACCAAACCCGGGACTAGCGGGAGTCCAGCCTACGAGCAGTACTTC. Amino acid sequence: CATKPGTSGSPAYEQYF.

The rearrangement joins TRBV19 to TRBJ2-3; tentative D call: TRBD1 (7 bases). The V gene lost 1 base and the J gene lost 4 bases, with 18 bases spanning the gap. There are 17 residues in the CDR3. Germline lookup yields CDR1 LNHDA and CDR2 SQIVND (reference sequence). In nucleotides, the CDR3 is TGTGCCAGTAGTATAGTGGGGGTGCAGGGGGGCGCAGATACGCAGTATTTT. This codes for CASSIVGVQGGADTQYF. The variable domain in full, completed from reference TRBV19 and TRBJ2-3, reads DGGITQSPKYLFRKEGQNVTLSCEQNLNHDAMYWYRQDPGQGLRLIYYSQIVNDFQKGDIAEGYSVSREKKESFPLTVTSAQKNPTAFYLCASSIVGVQGGADTQYFGPGTRLTVL.

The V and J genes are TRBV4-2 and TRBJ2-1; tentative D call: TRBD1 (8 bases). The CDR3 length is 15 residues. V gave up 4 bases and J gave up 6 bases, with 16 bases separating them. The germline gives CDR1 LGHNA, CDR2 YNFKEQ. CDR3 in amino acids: CASSPGQGGANEQFF. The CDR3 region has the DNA TGTGCCAGCAGCCCCGGACAGGGAGGGGCCAATGAGCAGTTCTTC.

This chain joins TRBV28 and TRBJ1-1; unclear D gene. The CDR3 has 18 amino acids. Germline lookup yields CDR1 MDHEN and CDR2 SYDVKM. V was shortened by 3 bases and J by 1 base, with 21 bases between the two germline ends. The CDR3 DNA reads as TGTGCCAGCAGTTTCGCTCCAACATCGGGGTTCGCGAACACTGAAGCTTTCTTT. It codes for CASSFAPTSGFANTEAFF. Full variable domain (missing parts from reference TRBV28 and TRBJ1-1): DVKVTQSSRYLVKRTGEKVFLECVQDMDHENMFWYRQDPGLGLRLIYFSYDVKMKEKGDIPEGYSVSREKKERFSLILESASTNQTSMYLCASSFAPTSGFANTEAFFGQGTRLTVV.

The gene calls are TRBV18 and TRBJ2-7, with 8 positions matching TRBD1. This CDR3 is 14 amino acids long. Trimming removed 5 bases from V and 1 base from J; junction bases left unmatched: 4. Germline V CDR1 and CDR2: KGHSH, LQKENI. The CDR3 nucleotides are TGTGCCAGCTCATGGGACAGGATTTCCTACGAGCAGTACTTC. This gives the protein CASSWDRISYEQYF.

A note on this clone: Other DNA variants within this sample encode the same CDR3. Here the CDR3 DNA reads TGTGCCAGCAGCTTGGTACAGGGTTACGAGCAGTACTTC. This sequence encodes CASSLVQGYEQYF. The chain has TRBV5-6 and TRBJ2-7; a weak D match, TRBD1 (6 bases). V was trimmed by 0 bases and J by 4 bases, leaving 8 bases between them. Germline loops: CDR1 SGHDT, CDR2 YYEEEE. The CDR3 runs to 13 residues.

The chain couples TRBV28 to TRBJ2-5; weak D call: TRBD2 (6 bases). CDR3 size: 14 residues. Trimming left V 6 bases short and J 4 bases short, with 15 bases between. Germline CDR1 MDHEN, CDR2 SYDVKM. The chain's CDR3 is CASSPGLERETQYF. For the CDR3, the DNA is TGTGCCAGCAGCCCGGGACTGGAGAGAGAGACCCAGTACTTC.

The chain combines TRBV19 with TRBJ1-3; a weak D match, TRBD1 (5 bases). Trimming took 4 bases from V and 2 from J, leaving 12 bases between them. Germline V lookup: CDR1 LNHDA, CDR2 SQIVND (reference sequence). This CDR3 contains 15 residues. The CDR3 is CASSKQDIPGNTIYF. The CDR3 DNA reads TGTGCCAGTAGTAAACAGGATATCCCTGGAAACACCATATATTTT.

In nucleotides, the CDR3 is TGTGCCAGCAGCGGAGACTTCGAGCAGTACTTC. Translated: CASSGDFEQYF. The V gene is TRBV9, the J gene TRBJ2-7; D is undetermined. The CDR3 is 11 amino acids. Trimming cost V 3 bases and J 6 bases, with 7 bases left between them. Germline values: CDR1 SGDLS, CDR2 YYNGEE.

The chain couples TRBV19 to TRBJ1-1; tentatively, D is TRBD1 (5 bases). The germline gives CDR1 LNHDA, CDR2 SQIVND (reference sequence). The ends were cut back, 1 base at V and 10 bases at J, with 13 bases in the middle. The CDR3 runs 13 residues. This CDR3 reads CASSIGAGFGAFF. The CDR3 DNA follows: TGTGCCAGTAGTATAGGGGCAGGGTTTGGAGCTTTCTTT.

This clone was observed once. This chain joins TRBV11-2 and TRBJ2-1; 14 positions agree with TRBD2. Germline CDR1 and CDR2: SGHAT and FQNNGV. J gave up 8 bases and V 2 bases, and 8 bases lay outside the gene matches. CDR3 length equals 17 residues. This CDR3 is CASSLLETSGGADEQFF. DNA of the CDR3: TGTGCCAGCAGCTTATTAGAGACTAGCGGGGGGGCTGATGAGCAGTTCTTC.